The rows below give T cell receptor beta chains drawn from one sample of a study of OX40 agonist ivuxolimab in advanced cancers. The protocol was immunoSEQ multiplex PCR, while the TCRdb copy is restricted to in-frame clones and leaves out a portion. Altogether 60,000 to 75,000 clones are present, about 90% being singletons, with the ten largest covering 11% to 15%. The source was CD4+ or CD8+ T cells sorted from blood, collected in a trial of the OX40 agonist ivuxolimab. Receptors were obtained from an adult with an advanced solid tumor such as melanoma, head and neck, liver or kidney cancer. The CDR3 runs from the conserved cysteine through the conserved F or W. Each record gives: V gene, clone size, J gene, D gene, CDR3 protein, CDR3 DNA. D genes are given only for firm matches. Size values are once, few and many counts, or a class for expanded clones, and some rows have none.

v_call: TRBV7-8
clone_size: once
j_call: TRBJ2-7
d_call: .
cdr3_aa: CASSPHSYEQYF
cdr3_nt: TGTGCCAGCAGCCCCCACTCCTACGAGCAGTACTTC

v_call: TRBV16
clone_size: .
j_call: TRBJ2-7
d_call: .
cdr3_aa: CASSPPGGEQYF
cdr3_nt: TGTGCCAGCAGCCCCCCAGGGGGGGAGCAGTACTTC

v_call: TRBV11-2
clone_size: .
j_call: TRBJ2-4
d_call: .
cdr3_aa: CASGMSGPKNIQYF
cdr3_nt: TGTGCCAGCGGCATGTCGGGACCAAAAAACATTCAGTACTTC

v_call: TRBV6-5
clone_size: .
j_call: TRBJ2-5
d_call: .
cdr3_aa: CASSSRKRGKETQYF
cdr3_nt: TGTGCCAGCAGTTCTAGGAAGAGGGGTAAAGAGACCCAGTACTTC

v_call: TRBV28
clone_size: .
j_call: TRBJ1-1
d_call: .
cdr3_aa: CASTRRRTEAFF
cdr3_nt: TGTGCCTCGACAAGGCGGAGGACTGAAGCTTTCTTT

v_call: TRBV6-1
clone_size: once
j_call: TRBJ1-5
d_call: .
cdr3_aa: CASSDLRLYSNQPQHF
cdr3_nt: TGTGCCAGCAGTGATCTCAGGTTATATAGCAATCAGCCCCAGCATTTT

v_call: TRBV28
clone_size: .
j_call: TRBJ1-1
d_call: .
cdr3_aa: CASSSRPYIQFMGTEAFF
cdr3_nt: TGTGCCAGCAGTTCCCGACCCTATATACAATTTATGGGTACTGAAGCTTTCTTT

v_call: TRBV7-2
clone_size: .
j_call: TRBJ1-5
d_call: TRBD1
cdr3_aa: CASSFNSGGHSNQPQHF
cdr3_nt: TGTGCCAGCAGCTTCAATTCAGGGGGCCATAGCAATCAGCCCCAGCATTTT

v_call: TRBV10-3
clone_size: once
j_call: TRBJ1-5
d_call: .
cdr3_aa: CAISAGDNQPQHF
cdr3_nt: TGTGCCATCTCCGCGGGAGACAATCAGCCCCAGCATTTT

v_call: TRBV7-3
clone_size: .
j_call: TRBJ2-3
d_call: TRBD2
cdr3_aa: CASSSRSGRTDTQYF
cdr3_nt: TGTGCCAGCAGCTCCCGGAGCGGGAGAACAGATACGCAGTATTTT

v_call: TRBV5-1
clone_size: .
j_call: TRBJ2-5
d_call: TRBD1
cdr3_aa: CASSPTGGKTQYF
cdr3_nt: TGCGCCAGCAGTCCGACAGGGGGAAAGACCCAGTACTTC

v_call: TRBV7-2
clone_size: .
j_call: TRBJ2-1
d_call: .
cdr3_aa: CASSPNLVPEQFF
cdr3_nt: TGTGCCAGCAGCCCGAACCTAGTTCCTGAGCAGTTCTTC

v_call: TRBV2
clone_size: once
j_call: TRBJ2-7
d_call: TRBD2
cdr3_aa: CASRTSGYEQYF
cdr3_nt: TGTGCCAGCAGGACTAGCGGCTACGAGCAGTACTTC

v_call: TRBV5-6
clone_size: .
j_call: TRBJ1-1
d_call: .
cdr3_aa: CASSGTDGYTEAFF
cdr3_nt: TGTGCCAGCAGCGGAACGGACGGATACACTGAAGCTTTCTTT

v_call: TRBV6-4
clone_size: .
j_call: TRBJ2-3
d_call: TRBD2
cdr3_aa: CARRQTSGSADTQYF
cdr3_nt: TGTGCCAGGCGACAGACTAGCGGGAGTGCAGATACGCAGTATTTT

v_call: TRBV28
clone_size: .
j_call: TRBJ1-4
d_call: .
cdr3_aa: CAITGGGNEKLFF
cdr3_nt: TGTGCCATAACGGGAGGGGGTAATGAAAAACTGTTTTTT

v_call: TRBV5-1
clone_size: .
j_call: TRBJ2-3
d_call: TRBD2
cdr3_aa: CASSGLAGEDTQYF
cdr3_nt: TGCGCCAGCAGCGGTCTCGCGGGAGAAGATACGCAGTATTTT

v_call: TRBV5-1
clone_size: .
j_call: TRBJ1-1
d_call: .
cdr3_aa: CASSLISPGSTEAFF
cdr3_nt: TGCGCCAGCAGCTTGATAAGTCCGGGCAGCACTGAAGCTTTCTTT

v_call: TRBV10-1
clone_size: .
j_call: TRBJ2-5
d_call: .
cdr3_aa: CASSESAGETQYF
cdr3_nt: TGCGCCAGCAGTGAGTCGGCAGGAGAGACCCAGTACTTC

v_call: TRBV6-5
clone_size: .
j_call: TRBJ1-5
d_call: .
cdr3_aa: CASSYSMGLGQPQHF
cdr3_nt: TGTGCCAGCAGTTACTCGATGGGGCTCGGTCAGCCCCAGCATTTT

v_call: TRBV10-2
clone_size: .
j_call: TRBJ2-3
d_call: .
cdr3_aa: CASTLLSGSTDTQYF
cdr3_nt: TGCGCCAGCACCCTACTGAGCGGGAGCACAGATACGCAGTATTTT

v_call: TRBV19
clone_size: .
j_call: TRBJ2-2
d_call: .
cdr3_aa: CATRQANTGELFF
cdr3_nt: TGTGCCACCCGACAGGCAAACACCGGGGAGCTGTTTTTT

v_call: TRBV9
clone_size: .
j_call: TRBJ2-3
d_call: .
cdr3_aa: CASSLYTDTQYF
cdr3_nt: TGTGCCAGCAGCCTCTACACAGATACGCAGTATTTT

v_call: TRBV5-5
clone_size: .
j_call: TRBJ1-4
d_call: .
cdr3_aa: CASTPAGTTNEKLFF
cdr3_nt: TGTGCCAGCACCCCTGCAGGCACAACTAATGAAAAACTGTTTTTT

v_call: TRBV7-8
clone_size: .
j_call: TRBJ2-3
d_call: .
cdr3_aa: CASSARSPGLQVTDTQYF
cdr3_nt: TGTGCCAGCAGTGCCCGTTCTCCGGGACTCCAAGTCACAGATACGCAGTATTTT

v_call: TRBV5-1
clone_size: .
j_call: TRBJ2-6
d_call: .
cdr3_aa: CASSPRVGANVLTF
cdr3_nt: TGCGCCAGCAGCCCCCGGGTGGGGGCCAACGTCCTGACTTTC

v_call: TRBV4-1
clone_size: .
j_call: TRBJ2-7
d_call: TRBD2
cdr3_aa: CASSQVGGTGSSYEQYF
cdr3_nt: TGCGCCAGCAGCCAGGTCGGGGGGACGGGCAGCTCCTACGAGCAGTACTTC

v_call: TRBV5-4
clone_size: .
j_call: TRBJ2-5
d_call: .
cdr3_aa: CASSLQGETQYF
cdr3_nt: TGTGCCAGCAGCTTGCAGGGTGAGACCCAGTACTTC

v_call: TRBV6-1
clone_size: .
j_call: TRBJ2-1
d_call: .
cdr3_aa: CASSELGLSNEQFF
cdr3_nt: TGTGCCAGCAGTGAACTAGGGCTAAGCAATGAGCAGTTCTTC

v_call: TRBV28
clone_size: few
j_call: TRBJ1-2
d_call: TRBD1
cdr3_aa: CASSAQGYGYGYTF
cdr3_nt: TGTGCCAGCAGTGCACAGGGGTACGGCTATGGCTACACCTTC

v_call: TRBV10-3
clone_size: .
j_call: TRBJ2-7
d_call: .
cdr3_aa: CAIKGSRTNFSYEQYF
cdr3_nt: TGTGCCATCAAAGGATCACGGACAAACTTCTCCTACGAGCAGTACTTC

v_call: TRBV18
clone_size: few
j_call: TRBJ2-2
d_call: .
cdr3_aa: CASSPLTHPTGELFF
cdr3_nt: TGTGCCAGCTCACCCCTCACGCACCCCACCGGGGAGCTGTTTTTT

v_call: TRBV5-1
clone_size: .
j_call: TRBJ1-1
d_call: .
cdr3_aa: CASSPGGGANTEAFF
cdr3_nt: TGCGCCAGCAGTCCGGGAGGGGGGGCGAACACTGAAGCTTTCTTT

v_call: TRBV19
clone_size: .
j_call: TRBJ2-3
d_call: TRBD1
cdr3_aa: CASSMDRAWADTQYF
cdr3_nt: TGTGCCAGTAGTATGGACAGGGCTTGGGCAGATACGCAGTATTTT

v_call: TRBV5-1
clone_size: .
j_call: TRBJ2-7
d_call: .
cdr3_aa: CASSLAGVGYEQYF
cdr3_nt: TGCGCCAGCAGCTTGGCCGGTGTTGGCTACGAGCAGTACTTC

v_call: TRBV5-1
clone_size: .
j_call: TRBJ1-1
d_call: .
cdr3_aa: CASSLQGQDKNTEAFF
cdr3_nt: TGCGCCAGCAGCTTGCAAGGGCAGGATAAAAACACTGAAGCTTTCTTT

v_call: TRBV7-2
clone_size: .
j_call: TRBJ2-2
d_call: .
cdr3_aa: CASSLETIRPGELFF
cdr3_nt: TGTGCCAGCAGCCTCGAGACAATTCGCCCCGGGGAGCTGTTTTTT

v_call: TRBV18
clone_size: .
j_call: TRBJ2-5
d_call: .
cdr3_aa: CASSHGAEETQYF
cdr3_nt: TGTGCCAGCTCACACGGCGCGGAAGAGACCCAGTACTTC

v_call: TRBV5-6
clone_size: .
j_call: TRBJ2-5
d_call: .
cdr3_aa: CASSLVRGETQYF
cdr3_nt: TGTGCCAGCAGCTTGGTTCGGGGAGAGACCCAGTACTTC

v_call: TRBV5-6
clone_size: .
j_call: TRBJ1-4
d_call: .
cdr3_aa: CASSFGRGEKLFF
cdr3_nt: TGTGCCAGCAGCTTCGGACGCGGAGAAAAACTGTTTTTT

v_call: TRBV19
clone_size: .
j_call: TRBJ2-7
d_call: .
cdr3_aa: CASSVAGGGSYEQYF
cdr3_nt: TGTGCCAGTAGTGTGGCCGGGGGAGGATCCTACGAGCAGTACTTC

v_call: TRBV6-4
clone_size: .
j_call: TRBJ1-2
d_call: .
cdr3_aa: CASSEQMGDGYTF
cdr3_nt: TGTGCCAGCAGTGAACAGATGGGCGATGGCTACACCTTC

v_call: TRBV7-2
clone_size: .
j_call: TRBJ2-1
d_call: .
cdr3_aa: CASSLDAGLNEQFF
cdr3_nt: TGTGCCAGCAGCTTAGATGCGGGGCTCAATGAGCAGTTCTTC

v_call: TRBV5-8
clone_size: .
j_call: TRBJ2-4
d_call: TRBD1
cdr3_aa: CASSLGQGGKNIQYF
cdr3_nt: TGTGCCAGCAGCCTTGGACAGGGTGGCAAAAACATTCAGTACTTC

v_call: TRBV4-2
clone_size: few
j_call: TRBJ2-5
d_call: TRBD1
cdr3_aa: CASSTRTGGLQETQYF
cdr3_nt: TGTGCCAGCAGCACCCGGACAGGGGGCCTCCAAGAGACCCAGTACTTC

v_call: TRBV5-1
clone_size: .
j_call: TRBJ2-4
d_call: TRBD1
cdr3_aa: CASSLGSGTATDIQYF
cdr3_nt: TGCGCCAGCAGCTTGGGGTCTGGGACAGCTACTGACATTCAGTACTTC

v_call: TRBV28
clone_size: .
j_call: TRBJ1-2
d_call: .
cdr3_aa: CASSLSLGRSYTF
cdr3_nt: TGTGCCAGCAGTTTAAGTTTGGGGAGAAGCTACACCTTC

v_call: TRBV7-9
clone_size: .
j_call: TRBJ1-3
d_call: .
cdr3_aa: CAWGGRNSGNTIYF
cdr3_nt: TGTGCCTGGGGCGGGCGGAACTCTGGAAACACCATATATTTT

v_call: TRBV5-1
clone_size: .
j_call: TRBJ2-3
d_call: .
cdr3_aa: CASSLVKLSSTDTQYF
cdr3_nt: TGCGCCAGCAGCTTGGTCAAACTATCTAGCACAGATACGCAGTATTTT

v_call: TRBV6-5
clone_size: few
j_call: TRBJ2-1
d_call: TRBD1
cdr3_aa: CASSYSNRGTYEQFF
cdr3_nt: TGTGCCAGCAGTTACTCGAACAGGGGCACGTATGAGCAGTTCTTC

v_call: TRBV19
clone_size: once
j_call: TRBJ1-2
d_call: TRBD1
cdr3_aa: CASGQGVDYGYTF
cdr3_nt: TGTGCCAGTGGACAGGGGGTAGACTATGGCTACACCTTC

v_call: TRBV7-9
clone_size: .
j_call: TRBJ1-4
d_call: .
cdr3_aa: CASSTRGVGEKLFF
cdr3_nt: TGTGCCAGCAGCACGCGGGGGGTCGGTGAAAAACTGTTTTTT

v_call: TRBV5-1
clone_size: .
j_call: TRBJ2-7
d_call: .
cdr3_aa: CASSLAPQGSYEQYF
cdr3_nt: TGCGCCAGCAGCTTGGCTCCCCAGGGATCCTACGAGCAGTACTTC

v_call: TRBV19
clone_size: .
j_call: TRBJ1-2
d_call: .
cdr3_aa: CASSIESGRYGYTF
cdr3_nt: TGTGCCAGTAGTATAGAATCAGGGCGCTATGGCTACACCTTC

v_call: TRBV2
clone_size: .
j_call: TRBJ1-2
d_call: .
cdr3_aa: CASRLSRVEVYGYTF
cdr3_nt: TGTGCCAGCAGATTATCCAGGGTAGAAGTGTATGGCTACACCTTC

v_call: TRBV11-3
clone_size: .
j_call: TRBJ2-1
d_call: TRBD2
cdr3_aa: CASSLVTLAGVSYNEQFF
cdr3_nt: TGTGCCAGCAGCTTAGTGACCCTAGCGGGAGTATCCTACAATGAGCAGTTCTTC